One and the same sample provided the 27 T cell receptor beta chains below, sequenced in a study of cytomegalovirus exposure and HLA in healthy donors. Produced via immunoSEQ multiplex PCR; TCRdb's table is partial and in-frame only. The sample shows just over 80,000 clones, 90% to 97% of them seen only once. Source material: PBMCs. The receptors were gathered from a woman between 18 and 29 years old in good health and CMV-seronegative.

The V gene is TRBV13, the J gene TRBJ2-1, with 12 bases matching TRBD2. V was pared by 4 bases and J by 4 bases, with 5 bases of the junction left unmatched. Germline CDR1 reads PRHDT; CDR2 reads FYEKMQ (reference sequence). CDR3 size: 16 residues. The CDR3 sequence: CASSSRLAGVYNEQFF. CDR3 in DNA: TGTGCCAGCAGCTCCCGACTAGCGGGGGTTTACAATGAGCAGTTCTTC.

This chain joins TRBV6-6 and TRBJ2-3; unclear D gene. The CDR3 has 13 amino acids. The V end was cut by 3 bases, the J end by 4 bases, with 8 bases between. Per the germline V gene, CDR1 is MNHNY and CDR2 is SVGAGI (reference sequence). The CDR3 loop reads CASSYLYSDTQYF. In nucleotides, the CDR3 is TGTGCCAGCAGTTATCTTTACTCAGATACGCAGTATTTT.

The rearrangement uses TRBV7-9 and TRBJ2-1, with D possibly being TRBD2 (6 bases). Trimming left V 7 bases short and J 10 bases short, with 23 bases between. Germline V gene sequence: CDR1 SEHNR, CDR2 FQNEAQ (reference sequence). The CDR3 runs 15 residues. The CDR3 here is CASTKRASGRVEQFF. The CDR3 DNA reads TGTGCCAGCACCAAGCGGGCCTCTGGAAGGGTGGAGCAGTTCTTC.

This chain uses TRBV19 with TRBJ2-7; D may be TRBD2 (5 bases). V shed 4 bases and J shed 0 bases, with 13 bases lying between them. The CDR3 is 15 amino acids. CDR1 LNHDA and CDR2 SQIVND come from the germline V gene (reference sequence). The CDR3 DNA is TGTGCCAGTAGTAAAAGGACTCGGGACTCCTACGAGCAGTACTTC. Translating it yields CASSKRTRDSYEQYF.

This clone was detected only a few times. V gene TRBV27 combines with J gene TRBJ2-5, with TRBD2 matching over 12 bases. Germline CDR1 reads MNHEY; CDR2 reads SMNVEV (reference sequence). V shed 6 bases, J shed 5 bases, and the junction held 7 bases outside the gene matches. This CDR3 comprises 15 residues. This CDR3 is CASRLTSGRRETQYF. The CDR3 DNA is TGTGCCAGCAGGTTGACTAGCGGGAGACGGGAGACCCAGTACTTC.

The rearrangement links TRBV27 to TRBJ2-3; 7 nucleotides align to TRBD2. Germline V gene lookup returns CDR1 MNHEY and CDR2 SMNVEV (reference sequence). This CDR3 is 16 amino acids long. V was clipped by 6 bases and J by 1 base; unmatched bases: 10. As DNA, the CDR3 is TGTGCCAGCAGCCGAGGGTCTAGCGGACGCACAGATACGCAGTATTTT. As protein: CASSRGSSGRTDTQYF.

The chain is built from TRBV2 and TRBJ1-1, with D unclear. Trimming pared 2 bases from V and 8 bases from J, leaving 9 bases between. This CDR3 region has 12 residues. Germline-derived CDR1 and CDR2 are SNHLY and FYNNEI. The CDR3 loop reads CASSERGNEAFF. The CDR3 DNA reads as TGTGCCAGCAGTGAAAGAGGGAACGAAGCTTTCTTT.

The chain employs TRBV10-3 and TRBJ2-7, with a possible D match to TRBD1 (5 bases). Germline CDR1 reads ENHRY; CDR2 reads SYGVKD. This CDR3 is 14 amino acids long. V was shortened by 0 bases and J by 7 bases, with 13 bases between the two germline ends. The CDR3 DNA sequence: TGTGCCATCAGTGAGTCGGACACACTTGGGGAGCAGTACTTC. This gives the protein CAISESDTLGEQYF.

The V gene is TRBV6-5, the J gene TRBJ1-2; 7 bases map to TRBD1. This CDR3 has 14 residues. The trim removed 2 bases at V and 8 bases at J, leaving 8 bases unmatched. CDR1 MNHEY and CDR2 SVGAGI come from the germline V gene. The CDR3 loop reads CASSYLNRGAGYTF. The CDR3 DNA reads as TGTGCCAGCAGTTACCTTAACAGGGGCGCCGGCTACACCTTC.

The rearrangement uses TRBV19 and TRBJ2-7, with 7 bases identical to TRBD2. This CDR3 is 15 amino acids long. Germline V lookup: CDR1 LNHDA, CDR2 SQIVND (reference sequence). V lost 5 bases to trimming and J lost 5 bases; unmatched junction nucleotides: 12. CDR3 protein: CASSEVSGGSDEQYF. The CDR3, as DNA: TGTGCCAGTAGTGAAGTTTCGGGGGGTAGCGACGAGCAGTACTTC. Looking up the rest from reference TRBV19 and TRBJ2-7 gives the full variable domain: DGGITQSPKYLFRKEGQNVTLSCEQNLNHDAMYWYRQDPGQGLRLIYYSQIVNDFQKGDIAEGYSVSREKKESFPLTVTSAQKNPTAFYLCASSEVSGGSDEQYFGPGTRLTVT.

The J gene is TRBJ2-1, the V gene TRBV6-6; a possible D gene is TRBD2 (5 bases). This CDR3 contains 12 residues. CDR1 is MNHNY, CDR2 SVGAGI, per germline (reference sequence). With 2 bases removed from V and 14 bases from J, the gap between germline ends came to 13 bases. CDR3 nucleotide sequence: TGTGCCAGCAGTTACGAGGGAGTGGATAAGTTCTTC. Protein product: CASSYEGVDKFF.

This sequence joins TRBV5-6 and TRBJ2-7; D gene unclear. Germline V gives CDR1 SGHDT, CDR2 YYEEEE. This CDR3 comprises 11 residues. V lost 0 bases and J 4 bases, leaving 2 bases between the germline ends. The CDR3 spells CASSLAYEQYF. CDR3 in DNA: TGTGCCAGCAGCTTGGCTTACGAGCAGTACTTC.

The J gene is TRBJ2-3, the V gene TRBV10-3, with 9 bases aligning to TRBD1. V trimming: 5 bases; J trimming: 1 base; junction bases outside the gene matches: 4. Germline V gene lookup returns CDR1 ENHRY and CDR2 SYGVKD. This CDR3 region has 15 residues. In DNA, the CDR3 is TGTGCCATCAGTTCCCGGACAGGGGGCACAGATACGCAGTATTTT. Translation: CAISSRTGGTDTQYF.

This chain connects TRBV9 to TRBJ1-3; D not certain. The V and J ends lost 3 bases and 3 bases respectively, with 7 bases between them. Germline lookup yields CDR1 SGDLS and CDR2 YYNGEE. CDR3 length: 13 amino acids. DNA of the CDR3: TGTGCCAGCAGCGGCGGTGGTGGAAACACCATATATTTT. Protein sequence: CASSGGGGNTIYF.

The chain couples TRBV4-2 to TRBJ1-1, with D possibly matching TRBD1 (6 bases). Looked up from germline, CDR1 is LGHNA and CDR2 is YNFKEQ. The CDR3 sequence is 14 residues long. V was cut by 4 bases and J by 5 bases, with 14 bases left in between. CDR3 bases: TGTGCCAGCAGCCCTATGGGTACAGGGACTGAAGCTTTCTTT. This translates into CASSPMGTGTEAFF.

This chain uses TRBV13 with TRBJ2-7; 8 bases agree with TRBD2. From germline, CDR1 is PRHDT and CDR2 FYEKMQ (reference sequence). J gave up 7 bases and V 1 base, and 9 bases lay outside the gene matches. CDR3 size: 15 residues. DNA of the CDR3: TGTGCCAGCAGCTTAGCCGGGAGGGCCGCAGGGGAGCAGTACTTC. Protein sequence: CASSLAGRAAGEQYF. The full variable domain, rest sourced from reference TRBV13 and TRBJ2-7, is AAGVIQSPRHLIKEKRETATLKCYPIPRHDTVYWYQQGPGQDPQFLISFYEKMQSDKGSIPDRFSAQQFSDYHSELNMSSLELGDSALYFCASSLAGRAAGEQYFGPGTRLTVT.

The J gene is TRBJ1-2, the V gene TRBV2; a weak D match, TRBD1 (6 bases). CDR1 is SNHLY and CDR2 is FYNNEI in the germline V gene. The CDR3 is made up of 16 amino acids. Trimming left V 3 bases short and J 2 bases short, with 16 bases between. CDR3 sequence (DNA): TGTGCCAGCAGTGAGAGATGGTCCGGACAGAACTATGGCTACACCTTC. Translation gives CASSERWSGQNYGYTF. The full variable domain, completed using reference TRBV2 and TRBJ1-2, is EPEVTQTPSHQVTQMGQEVILRCVPISNHLYFYWYRQILGQKVEFLVSFYNNEISEKSEIFDDQFSVERPDGSNFTLKIRSTKLEDSAMYFCASSERWSGQNYGYTFGSGTRLTVV.

The chain links TRBV6-6 to TRBJ1-3; no firm D call. The CDR3 extends over 14 amino acids. The V gene lost 1 base and the J gene lost 3 bases, with 7 bases spanning the gap. Germline V gene sequence: CDR1 MNHNY, CDR2 SVGAGI (reference sequence). CDR3 sequence (DNA): TGTGCCAGCAGTTACTTGGAGGGTGGAAACACCATATATTTT. This sequence encodes CASSYLEGGNTIYF.

V usage is TRBV5-1 and J usage is TRBJ2-7, with D tentatively TRBD1 (5 bases). Germline CDR1 reads SGHRS; CDR2 reads YFSETQ. V shed 0 bases and J shed 6 bases, with 13 bases lying between them. The CDR3 is 14 amino acids. In DNA, the CDR3 is TGCGCCAGCAGCTTGGTAACAGGTAACGGCGAGCAGTACTTC. Residues: CASSLVTGNGEQYF.

The CDR3 loop is CASRTHGQGPSYEQYF. The DNA of the CDR3 is TGTGCCAGCAGAACCCATGGACAGGGACCCTCCTACGAGCAGTACTTC. J is TRBJ2-7 and V is TRBV25-1; 8 nucleotides match TRBD1. Germline V gene sequence: CDR1 MGHDK, CDR2 SYGVNS. This CDR3 spans 16 amino acids. V was clipped by 6 bases and J by 0 bases; unmatched bases: 10.

This sequence joins TRBV5-6 and TRBJ2-2; 10 bases agree with TRBD2. This CDR3 contains 16 residues. Germline assignment: CDR1 SGHDT and CDR2 YYEEEE. V lost 0 bases, J lost 8 bases, and 7 bases stayed unmatched. CDR3 region: CASSLVLAGDVGELFF. The CDR3 nucleotides are TGTGCCAGCAGCTTGGTTCTAGCGGGAGATGTGGGGGAGCTGTTTTTT.

The chain couples TRBV18 to TRBJ1-4, with D possibly TRBD1 on 5 matching bases. The CDR3 has 16 amino acids. From germline, CDR1 is KGHSH and CDR2 LQKENI. V lost 2 bases and J 0 bases, leaving 10 bases between the germline ends. The CDR3 sequence is CASSPSARATNEKLFF. CDR3 sequence (DNA): TGTGCCAGCTCACCATCCGCCAGGGCAACTAATGAAAAACTGTTTTTT.

The genes are TRBV27 and TRBJ1-2; possible D gene TRBD1, 5 bases. Between the trimmed V and J ends, which lost 3 bases and 2 bases, there was a span of 13 bases. The germline CDR1 and CDR2 sequences are MNHEY and SMNVEV (reference sequence). The CDR3 runs to 15 residues. The CDR3 here is CASSFGGVKNYGYTF. The CDR3 nucleotides read TGTGCCAGCAGTTTCGGGGGGGTCAAGAACTATGGCTACACCTTC.

CDR3 nucleotide sequence: TGCAGCGCCTCACTAGCGGACTCCTACAATGAGCAGTTCTTC. Its translation: CSASLADSYNEQFF. The rearrangement uses TRBV29-1 and TRBJ2-1, with 8 bases lining up with TRBD2. Germline-derived CDR1 and CDR2 are SQVTM and ANQGSEA. This CDR3 spans 14 amino acids. V was clipped by 7 bases and J by 0 bases; unmatched bases: 5.

CDR3 coding DNA: TGCGCCAGCGGACTAGCGAGGGCATACGAGCAGTACTTC. Encoded protein: CASGLARAYEQYF. The chain carries TRBV10-2 and TRBJ2-7; TRBD2 agrees at 9 bases. There are 13 residues in the CDR3. Trimming took 8 bases from V and 4 from J; bases not matched to a gene: 6. In germline, CDR1 is WSHSY, CDR2 SAAADI.

The genes are TRBV6-6 and TRBJ1-3; 7 bases agree with TRBD1. The V and J ends lost 4 bases and 4 bases, in that order; junction bases with no gene match: 4. The length of the CDR3 is 14 residues. Per the germline V gene, CDR1 is MNHNY and CDR2 is SVGAGI (reference sequence). CDR3: CASSSDRAGNTIYF. CDR3 in DNA: TGTGCCAGCAGTTCCGACAGGGCCGGAAACACCATATATTTT.

The genes are TRBV28 and TRBJ1-1; 7 bases are a match to TRBD1. Germline CDR1 and CDR2: MDHEN and SYDVKM. J lost 4 bases, V lost 5 bases, and 7 bases had no gene match. This CDR3 contains 14 residues. CDR3 amino acids: CASSTGEWVTEAFF. The DNA of the CDR3 is TGTGCCAGCAGTACAGGGGAGTGGGTCACTGAAGCTTTCTTT.